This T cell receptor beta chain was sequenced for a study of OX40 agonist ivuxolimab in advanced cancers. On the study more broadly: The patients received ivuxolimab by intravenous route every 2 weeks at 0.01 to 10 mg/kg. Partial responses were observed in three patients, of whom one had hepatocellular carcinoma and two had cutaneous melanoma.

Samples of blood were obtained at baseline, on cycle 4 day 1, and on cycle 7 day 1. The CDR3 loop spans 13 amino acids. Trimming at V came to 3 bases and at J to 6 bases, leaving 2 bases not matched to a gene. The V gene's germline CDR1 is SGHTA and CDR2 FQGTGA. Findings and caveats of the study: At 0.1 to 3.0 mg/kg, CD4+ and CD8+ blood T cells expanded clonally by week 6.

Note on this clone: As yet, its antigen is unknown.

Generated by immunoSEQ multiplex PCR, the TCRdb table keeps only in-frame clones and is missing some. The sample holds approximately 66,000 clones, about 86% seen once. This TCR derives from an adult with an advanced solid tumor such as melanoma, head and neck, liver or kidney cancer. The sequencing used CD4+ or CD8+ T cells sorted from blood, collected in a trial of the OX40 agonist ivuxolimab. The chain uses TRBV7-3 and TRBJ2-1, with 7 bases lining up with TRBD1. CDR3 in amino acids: CASSFDRANEQFF. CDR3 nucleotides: TGTGCCAGCAGCTTCGACAGGGCCAATGAGCAGTTCTTC.